The rows below give T cell receptor beta chains drawn from one sample of a study of blood T cell repertoires in COVID-19. Using immunoSEQ multiplex PCR, the repertoire was profiled, and TCRdb retains in-frame clones only, with some absent. The table records roughly 400,000 clones, approximately 91% of them present only once. Material: PBMCs or T cells enriched from blood (not recorded which). These receptor sequences come from a woman in her late teens or twenties who had been exposed to COVID-19. Both conserved end residues are trimmed from each CDR3. A D gene is named only where the DNA matches it firmly.

TRBJ2-5 TRBV28 TRBD1 ASRNRGLGQETQY
TRBJ1-2 TRBV2 . ASSEGGGWGYT
TRBJ2-2 TRBV5-1 . ASSLTPNTGELF
TRBJ1-2 TRBV10-3 . AISPQRYGYT
TRBJ1-5 TRBV6-5 TRBD1 ASSRQGADQPQH
TRBJ2-7 TRBV5-6 . ASSLSMQGWYEQY
TRBJ2-5 TRBV28 TRBD2 ASGSGGTQTQY
TRBJ1-2 TRBV7-2 . ASRLGSDYYGYT
TRBJ2-1 TRBV11-2 . ASRPNSSYNEQF
TRBJ1-2 TRBV24-1 . ATSDFPDMGAEGYT
TRBJ2-7 TRBV5-1 TRBD2 ASSSTSGPGYEQY
TRBJ2-5 TRBV2 . ASSDPRGQETQY
TRBJ1-1 TRBV29-1 . SVQPGNTEAF
TRBJ2-2 TRBV9 . ASSVEGKPGELF
TRBJ2-3 TRBV28 . ASGPPGTDTQY
TRBJ1-1 TRBV6-2/TRBV6-3 . ASSYSPLRDTEAF
TRBJ2-1 TRBV6-2/TRBV6-3 TRBD2 ASSGLAGGRNNEQF
TRBJ2-5 TRBV7-2 . ASSLGPSSGTQY
TRBJ2-6 TRBV20-1 . SASLGANVLT
TRBJ2-1 TRBV5-6 . ASSPNRGREQF
TRBJ2-7 TRBV5-1 . ASTLGRSSYEQY
TRBJ2-1 TRBV4-1 . ASSQVVSDLISYNEQF
TRBJ1-2 TRBV19 TRBD1 ASSIDRGNYGYT
TRBJ2-7 TRBV9 TRBD2 ASSPPFTGLAPYYEQY
TRBJ2-3 TRBV7-9 TRBD2 ASSRKVAGPIPTDTQY
TRBJ2-7 TRBV5-6 TRBD2 ASSSTSGSPYEQY
TRBJ2-1 TRBV6-5 . ASTTPRYNEQF
TRBJ2-2 TRBV4-1 . ASKAGNTGELF
TRBJ2-7 TRBV28 . ASRQNDEQY
TRBJ1-4 TRBV5-6 TRBD1 ASSSRDRGSYGEKLF
TRBJ1-1 TRBV12-3/TRBV12-4 . ASSLRGNTEAF
TRBJ2-5 TRBV5-1 . ASTGTGEAPETQY
TRBJ2-3 TRBV7-9 TRBD2 ASSPYSGREDTQY
TRBJ2-1 TRBV7-2 TRBD2 ASSLAGGPYNEQF
TRBJ1-1 TRBV10-3 TRBD1 AISEGTANTEAF
TRBJ1-1 TRBV18 . ASSPTGNTEAF
TRBJ2-1 TRBV11-3 TRBD2 ASSLDRSLAGSEQF
TRBJ2-1 TRBV6-5 . ASWGARARNEQF
TRBJ1-1 TRBV28 . ASSLLGGGGTEAF
TRBJ2-1 TRBV5-4 TRBD1 ASSPRQGNEQF
TRBJ2-6 TRBV28 TRBD2 ASSSLAEASGANVLT